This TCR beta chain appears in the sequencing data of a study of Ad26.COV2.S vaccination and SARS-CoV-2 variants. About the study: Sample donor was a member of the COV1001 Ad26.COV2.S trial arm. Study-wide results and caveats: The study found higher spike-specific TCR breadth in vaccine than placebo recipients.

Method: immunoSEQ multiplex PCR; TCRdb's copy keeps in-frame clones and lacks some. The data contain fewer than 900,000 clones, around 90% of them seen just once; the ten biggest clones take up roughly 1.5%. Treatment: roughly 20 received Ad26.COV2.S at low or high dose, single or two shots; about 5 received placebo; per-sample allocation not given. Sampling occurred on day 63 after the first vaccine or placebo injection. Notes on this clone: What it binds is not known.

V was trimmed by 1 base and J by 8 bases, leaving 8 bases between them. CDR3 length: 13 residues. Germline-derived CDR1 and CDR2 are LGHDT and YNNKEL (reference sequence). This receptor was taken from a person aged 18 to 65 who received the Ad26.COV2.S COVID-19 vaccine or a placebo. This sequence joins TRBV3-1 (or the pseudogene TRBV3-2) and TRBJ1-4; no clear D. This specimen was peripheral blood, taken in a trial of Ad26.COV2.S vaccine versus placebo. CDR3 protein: CASSQGDIEKLFF. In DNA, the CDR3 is TGTGCCAGCAGCCAAGGGGATATCGAAAAACTGTTTTTT.